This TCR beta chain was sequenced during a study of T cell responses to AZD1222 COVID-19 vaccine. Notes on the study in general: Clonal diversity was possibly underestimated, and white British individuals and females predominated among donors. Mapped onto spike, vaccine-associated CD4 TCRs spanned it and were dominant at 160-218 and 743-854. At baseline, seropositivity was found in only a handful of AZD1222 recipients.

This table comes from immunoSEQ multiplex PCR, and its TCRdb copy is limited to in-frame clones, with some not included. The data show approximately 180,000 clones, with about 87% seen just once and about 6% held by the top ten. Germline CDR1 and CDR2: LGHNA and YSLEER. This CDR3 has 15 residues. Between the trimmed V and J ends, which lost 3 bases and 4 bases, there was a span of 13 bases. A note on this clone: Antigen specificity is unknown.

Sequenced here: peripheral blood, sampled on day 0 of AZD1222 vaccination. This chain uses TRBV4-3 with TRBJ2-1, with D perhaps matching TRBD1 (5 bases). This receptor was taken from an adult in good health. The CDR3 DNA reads TGCGCCAGCAGCCAGGGCGTAGGGGAATACAATGAGCAGTTCTTC. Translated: CASSQGVGEYNEQFF.